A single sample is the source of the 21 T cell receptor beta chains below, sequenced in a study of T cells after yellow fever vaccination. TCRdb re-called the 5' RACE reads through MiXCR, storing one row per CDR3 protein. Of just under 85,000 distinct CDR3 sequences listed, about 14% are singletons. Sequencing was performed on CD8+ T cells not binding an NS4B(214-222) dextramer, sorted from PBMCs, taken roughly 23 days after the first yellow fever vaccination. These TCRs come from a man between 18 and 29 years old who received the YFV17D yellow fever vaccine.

The chain's CDR3 is CASSSEVGGTEAFF. Here the CDR3 DNA reads TGTGCCAGCAGTTCCGAGGTAGGGGGCACTGAAGCTTTCTTT. The rearrangement uses TRBV27 and TRBJ1-1; TRBD1 is a possible D gene (6 bases). The CDR3 covers 14 residues. V was trimmed by 4 bases and J by 4 bases, leaving 13 bases between them. Germline-derived CDR1 and CDR2 are MNHEY and SMNVEV (reference sequence).

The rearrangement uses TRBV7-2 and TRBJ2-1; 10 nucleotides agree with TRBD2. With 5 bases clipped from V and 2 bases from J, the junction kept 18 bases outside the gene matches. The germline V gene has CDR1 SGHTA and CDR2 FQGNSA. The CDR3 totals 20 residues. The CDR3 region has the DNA TGTGCCAGCAGCAACGGGGAGTCAGCGGGGGGGTCAGTAACCTACAATGAGCAGTTCTTC. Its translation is CASSNGESAGGSVTYNEQFF.

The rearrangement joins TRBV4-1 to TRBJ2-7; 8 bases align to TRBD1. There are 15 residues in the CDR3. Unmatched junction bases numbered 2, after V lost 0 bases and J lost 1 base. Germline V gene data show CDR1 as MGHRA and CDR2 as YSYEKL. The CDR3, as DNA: TGCGCCAGCAGCCAAGAGTGGGACAGGTCCTACGAGCAGTACTTC. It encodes CASSQEWDRSYEQYF.

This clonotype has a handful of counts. The CDR3: CSASRGSSYEQYV. The CDR3 DNA reads as TGCAGTGCTAGTAGGGGTAGCTCCTACGAGCAGTACGTC. The V gene is TRBV20-1, the J gene TRBJ2-7; tentatively, D is TRBD1 (5 bases). Trimming pared 3 bases from V and 0 bases from J, leaving 9 bases between. CDR1 and CDR2 from the germline V gene are DFQATT and SNEGSKA (reference sequence). The CDR3 totals 13 residues.

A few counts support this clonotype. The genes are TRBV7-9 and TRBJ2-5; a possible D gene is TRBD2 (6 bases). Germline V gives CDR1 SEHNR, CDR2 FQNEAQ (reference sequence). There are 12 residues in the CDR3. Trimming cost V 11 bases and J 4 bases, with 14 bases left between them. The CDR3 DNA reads TGTGCCTGGGAGGAAGAGTTAGAGACCCAGTACTTC. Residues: CAWEEELETQYF.

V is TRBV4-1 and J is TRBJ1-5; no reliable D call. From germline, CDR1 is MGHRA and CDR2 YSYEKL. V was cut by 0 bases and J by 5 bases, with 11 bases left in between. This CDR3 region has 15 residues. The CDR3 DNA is TGCGCCAGCAGCCAAGATGTGGGGTACGATCAGCCCCAGCATTTT. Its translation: CASSQDVGYDQPQHF.

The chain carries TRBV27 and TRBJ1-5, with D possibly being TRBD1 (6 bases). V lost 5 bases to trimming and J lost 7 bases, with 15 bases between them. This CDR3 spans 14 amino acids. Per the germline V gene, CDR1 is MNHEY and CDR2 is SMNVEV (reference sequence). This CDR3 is CASSPTGFNQPQHF. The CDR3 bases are TGTGCCAGCAGTCCCACAGGGTTCAACCAGCCCCAGCATTTT.

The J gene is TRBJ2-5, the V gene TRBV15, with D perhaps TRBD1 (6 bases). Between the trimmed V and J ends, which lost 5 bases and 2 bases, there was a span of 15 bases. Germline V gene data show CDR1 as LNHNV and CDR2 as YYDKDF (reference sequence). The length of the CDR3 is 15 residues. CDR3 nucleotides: TGTGCCACCAGCGTTGACAGGAGACCTCAAGAGACCCAGTACTTC. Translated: CATSVDRRPQETQYF.

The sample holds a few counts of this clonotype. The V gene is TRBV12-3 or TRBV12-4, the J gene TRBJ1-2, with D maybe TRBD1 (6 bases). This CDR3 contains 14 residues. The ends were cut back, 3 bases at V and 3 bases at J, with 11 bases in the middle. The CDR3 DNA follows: TGTGCCAGCAGTTTCGGACAGCTCCACTATGGCTACACCTTC. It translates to CASSFGQLHYGYTF.

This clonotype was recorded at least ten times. The CDR3 DNA sequence: TGTGCCAGCAGTTTAACACTGACCTACGAGCAGTACGTC. Its protein is CASSLTLTYEQYV. The chain recombines TRBV12-3 or TRBV12-4 with TRBJ2-7; no reliable D call. The CDR3 totals 13 residues. Trimming stripped 2 bases from V and 2 bases from J, with 7 bases between.

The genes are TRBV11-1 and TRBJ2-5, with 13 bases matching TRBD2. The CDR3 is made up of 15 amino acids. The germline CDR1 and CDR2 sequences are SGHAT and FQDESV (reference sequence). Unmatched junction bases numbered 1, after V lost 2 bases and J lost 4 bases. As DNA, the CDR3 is TGTGCCAGCAGCTTAACTAGCGGGGGGGGAGAGACCCAGTACTTC. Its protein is CASSLTSGGGETQYF.

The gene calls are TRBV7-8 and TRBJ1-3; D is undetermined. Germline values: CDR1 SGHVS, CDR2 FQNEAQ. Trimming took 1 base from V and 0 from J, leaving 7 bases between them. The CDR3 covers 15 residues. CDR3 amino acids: CASSLVANSGNTIYF. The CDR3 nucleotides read TGTGCCAGCAGCTTAGTGGCGAACTCTGGAAACACCATATATTTT.

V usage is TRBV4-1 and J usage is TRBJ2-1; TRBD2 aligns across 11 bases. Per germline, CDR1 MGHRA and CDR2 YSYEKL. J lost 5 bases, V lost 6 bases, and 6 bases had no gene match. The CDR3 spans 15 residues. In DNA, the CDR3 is TGCGCCAGCAGACCCACTAGCGGGGGACACAATGAGCAGTTCTTC. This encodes CASRPTSGGHNEQFF.

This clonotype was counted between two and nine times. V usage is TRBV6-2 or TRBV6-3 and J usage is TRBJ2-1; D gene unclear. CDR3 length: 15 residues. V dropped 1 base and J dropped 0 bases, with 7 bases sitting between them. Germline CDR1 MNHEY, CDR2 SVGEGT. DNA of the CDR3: TGTGCCAGCAGTTACTTAGATTTCTCCTACAATGAGCAGTTCTTC. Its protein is CASSYLDFSYNEQFF.

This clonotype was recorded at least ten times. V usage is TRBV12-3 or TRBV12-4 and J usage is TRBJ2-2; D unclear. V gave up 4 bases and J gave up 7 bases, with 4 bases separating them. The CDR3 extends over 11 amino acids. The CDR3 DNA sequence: TGTGCCAGCAGTTACGGCGGGGAGCTGTTTTTT. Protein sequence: CASSYGGELFF.

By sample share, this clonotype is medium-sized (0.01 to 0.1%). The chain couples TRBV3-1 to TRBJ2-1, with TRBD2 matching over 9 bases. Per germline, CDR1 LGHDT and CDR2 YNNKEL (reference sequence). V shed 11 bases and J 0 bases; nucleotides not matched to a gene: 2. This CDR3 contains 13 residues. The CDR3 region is CAAGGSSYNEQFF. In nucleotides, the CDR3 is TGTGCCGCGGGGGGGAGCTCCTACAATGAGCAGTTCTTC.

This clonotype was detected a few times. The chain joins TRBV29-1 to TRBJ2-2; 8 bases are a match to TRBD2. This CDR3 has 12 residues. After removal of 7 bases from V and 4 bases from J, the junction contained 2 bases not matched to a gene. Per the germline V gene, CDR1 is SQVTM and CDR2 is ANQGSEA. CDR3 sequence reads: CSAREGTGELFF. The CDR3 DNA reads TGCAGCGCACGGGAGGGCACCGGGGAGCTGTTTTTT.

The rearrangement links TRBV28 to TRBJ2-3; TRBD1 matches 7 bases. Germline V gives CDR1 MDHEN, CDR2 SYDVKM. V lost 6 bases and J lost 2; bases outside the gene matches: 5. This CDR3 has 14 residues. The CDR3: CASRPDRDTDTQYF. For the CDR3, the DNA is TGTGCCAGCAGACCTGACAGGGACACAGATACGCAGTATTTT.

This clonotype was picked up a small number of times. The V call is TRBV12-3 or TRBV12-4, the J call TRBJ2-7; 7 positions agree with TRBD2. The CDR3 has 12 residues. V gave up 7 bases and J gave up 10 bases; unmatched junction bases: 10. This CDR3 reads CASTFLRGEQYV. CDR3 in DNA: TGTGCCAGCACCTTTTTACGGGGGGAACAGTACGTC.

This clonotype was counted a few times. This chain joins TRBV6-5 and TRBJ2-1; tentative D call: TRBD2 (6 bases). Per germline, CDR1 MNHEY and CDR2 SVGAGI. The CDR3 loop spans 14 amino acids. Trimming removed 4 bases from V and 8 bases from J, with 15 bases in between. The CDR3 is CASSLGLSSDEQFF. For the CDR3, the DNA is TGTGCCAGCAGTTTAGGACTATCGTCGGATGAGCAGTTCTTC.

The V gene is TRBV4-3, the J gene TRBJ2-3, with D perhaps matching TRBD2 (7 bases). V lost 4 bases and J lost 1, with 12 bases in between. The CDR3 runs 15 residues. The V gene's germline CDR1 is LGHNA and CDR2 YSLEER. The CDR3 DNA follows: TGCGCCAGCAGCCCGTCGGGGGGCGGCACAGATACGCAGTATTTT. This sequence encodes CASSPSGGGTDTQYF.